Here is one T cell receptor beta chain with its context. The target antigen is unknown. A much larger clone sits a single nucleotide away, making a read error possible. Germline loops: CDR1 SGHRS, CDR2 YFSETQ. The CDR3 is 15 amino acids. Trimming cost V 4 bases and J 6 bases; bases outside gene matches: 8. This specimen belongs to a study of spatial heterogeneity in lung cancer. Whole-study context: Fewer alpha-chain than beta-chain sequences were consistently detected. Each distinct TCR and UMI combination averaged more than ten appearances in raw reads.

Individual TCR cDNA molecules each bore their own unique molecular identifier. MiXCR, applied by TCRdb to the 5' RACE reads, yields one record per CDR3 protein. The table shows fewer than 60,000 distinct CDR3 sequences, with roughly 7% occurring only once. Study-level points and caveats: Resection saw ubiquitous expanded tumor TCRs appear in blood more than follow-up did.

Specified time point: blood at routine non-recurrence follow-up after resection. Material for sequencing was whole RNA from tumor, nontumor lung or frozen PBMC, left unsorted. The V gene is TRBV5-1, the J gene TRBJ2-2, with TRBD1 identical over 8 bases. The sequence was collected from a female donor with early-stage non-small cell lung cancer. Sample: PBMCs, taken at follow-up. Written as DNA, the CDR3 is TGCGCCAGCAGCCCCGCAGGGGGCAGAGCCGGGGAGCTGTTTTTT. Protein sequence: CASSPAGGRAGELFF.